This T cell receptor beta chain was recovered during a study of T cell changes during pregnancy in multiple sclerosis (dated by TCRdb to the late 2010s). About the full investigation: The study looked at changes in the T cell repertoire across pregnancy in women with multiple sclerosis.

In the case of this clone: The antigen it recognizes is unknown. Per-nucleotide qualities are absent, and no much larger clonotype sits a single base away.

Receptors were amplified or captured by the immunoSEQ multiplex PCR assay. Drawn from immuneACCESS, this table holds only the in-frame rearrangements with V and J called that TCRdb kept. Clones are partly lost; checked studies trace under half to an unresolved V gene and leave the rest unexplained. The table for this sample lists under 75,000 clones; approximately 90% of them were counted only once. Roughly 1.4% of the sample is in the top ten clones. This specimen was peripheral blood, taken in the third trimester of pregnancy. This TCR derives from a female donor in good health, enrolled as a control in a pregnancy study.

CDR3 loop: CASSLDRTYEQYF. The nucleotide sequence is given as TGCGCCAGCAGCCTGGACAGGACCTACGAGCAGTACTTC. The chain joins TRBV4-3 to TRBJ2-7, with 7 bases aligning to TRBD1. According to the germline V gene, CDR1 reads LGHNA and CDR2 reads YSLEER. The cysteine opens and the phenylalanine closes a CDR3 of 13 amino acids. Only the CDR3 DNA is retained, 39 bases long and in frame from the first base. V is pruned by 4 bases and J by 2 bases, leaving 2 bases of the junction without a gene match.